These T cell receptor beta chains were read from a single sample in a study. Using its own MiXCR run on the 5' RACE reads, TCRdb lists one record per CDR3 protein. Of under 9,500 distinct CDR3 sequences in the sample, about half were seen once. Material for sequencing was Tregs sorted from a lymph node. The receptor source for this set is a female donor with breast cancer. The CDR3 runs from the conserved cysteine through the conserved F or W. D genes are given only for firm matches.

D,V,J,CDR3
.,TRBV5-8,TRBJ1-5,CASSLGHNQPQHF
TRBD2,TRBV4-1,TRBJ2-1,CASSQGRGGFYNEQFF
.,TRBV12-3/TRBV12-4,TRBJ1-5,CASSWGRDQPQHF
.,TRBV5-1,TRBJ1-2,CASSVGAANYGYTF
.,TRBV29-1,TRBJ2-7,CSVDLGYEQYF
.,TRBV7-8,TRBJ2-7,CASSLVGRTYEQYF
.,TRBV6-1,TRBJ1-1,CASGLNTEAFF
.,TRBV4-1,TRBJ2-1,CASSQAPVETRVGNEQFF
.,TRBV4-2,TRBJ2-7,CASSQDWQDYEQYF
.,TRBV4-1,TRBJ2-1,CASSVGVSYNEQFF
TRBD1,TRBV5-5,TRBJ1-1,CASSLNRGAEAFF
.,TRBV5-1,TRBJ2-1,CASSLAAGWGYNEQFF
.,TRBV7-3,TRBJ2-5,CASSLVLGAGETQYF
.,TRBV28,TRBJ2-3,CASSLRGFTDTQYF
.,TRBV12-3/TRBV12-4,TRBJ2-3,CASSLNLGRIIAHTDTQYF
.,TRBV15,TRBJ1-4,CATSGSTAGNEKLFF
.,TRBV27,TRBJ1-6,CASSFPGYNSPLHF
.,TRBV7-6,TRBJ1-5,CASSLGARLPQHF
.,TRBV20-1,TRBJ1-5,CSARLGQDNQPQHF
.,TRBV12-3/TRBV12-4,TRBJ1-2,CASSLAPDSTSGGYTF
.,TRBV7-6,TRBJ2-3,CACSLEGSTDTQYF
.,TRBV4-1,TRBJ1-6,CASSQDWDSPLHF
.,TRBV5-6,TRBJ2-5,CASSSEQGKETQYF
.,TRBV9,TRBJ2-1,CASSVTGTIPYNEQFF
.,TRBV20-1,TRBJ2-1,CSARDLLWVAGEQFF
TRBD1,TRBV7-6,TRBJ2-1,CASSSRQGVNEQFF
.,TRBV6-5,TRBJ2-5,CASTDAETQYF
TRBD1,TRBV6-4,TRBJ2-1,CASSDSAGQGFNEQFF